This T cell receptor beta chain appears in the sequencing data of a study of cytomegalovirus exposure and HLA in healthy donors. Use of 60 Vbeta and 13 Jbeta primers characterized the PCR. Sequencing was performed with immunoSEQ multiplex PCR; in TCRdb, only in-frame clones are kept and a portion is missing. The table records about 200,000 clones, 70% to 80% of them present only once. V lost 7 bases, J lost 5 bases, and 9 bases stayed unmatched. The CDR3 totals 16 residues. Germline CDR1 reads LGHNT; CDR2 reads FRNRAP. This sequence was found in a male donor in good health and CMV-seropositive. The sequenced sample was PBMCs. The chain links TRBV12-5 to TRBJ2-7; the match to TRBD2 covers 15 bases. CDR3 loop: CASAKGTSGRLNEQYF. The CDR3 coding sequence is TGTGCTAGTGCTAAAGGGACTAGCGGGAGGTTAAACGAGCAGTACTTC.